The source of this TCR beta chain is a study of PD-L1 blockade in urothelial cancer. Study-level findings and limits: Expansion of tumor-associated blood clones at 3 weeks was greater in durable-benefit patients. Pretreatment TCR clonality in blood under the median foretold superior survival.

Assay used: immunoSEQ multiplex PCR; TCRdb lists only in-frame clones, some missing. The sample records about 76,000 clones, about 90% being singletons. Notes on this clone: Its specificity is unknown.

Sample time point: pretreatment peripheral blood. The CDR3 covers 15 residues. The trim removed 5 bases at V and 0 bases at J, leaving 8 bases unmatched. Germline CDR1 and CDR2: SQVTM and ANQGSEA. This chain links TRBV29-1 with TRBJ1-1, with 8 positions matching TRBD1. Specimen: PBMCs, collected around atezolizumab (anti-PD-L1) treatment. This receptor was obtained from a man aged 65 to 79 with urothelial cancer. The CDR3 here is CSVSHRGFVNTEAFF. CDR3 coding DNA: TGCAGCGTTTCGCACAGGGGGTTTGTGAACACTGAAGCTTTCTTT.